What follows are 18 T cell receptor beta chains derived from one specimen sequenced in a study of cytomegalovirus exposure and HLA in healthy donors. PCR was performed using 60 Vbeta and 13 Jbeta primers. Sequenced by immunoSEQ multiplex PCR; TCRdb stores in-frame clones only, minus some. The data show about 190,000 clones, with around 79% seen just once and around 1.6% held by the top ten. Specimen: PBMCs. These receptors all stem from a woman aged 45 to 65 in good health and CMV-seronegative.

V gene TRBV30 combines with J gene TRBJ1-2; perhaps TRBD1 as D (6 bases). Germline V gives CDR1 GTSNPN, CDR2 SVGIG (reference sequence). V lost 0 bases to trimming and J lost 8 bases, with 19 bases between them. CDR3 size: 15 residues. The CDR3: CAWSVKGAGAIGYTF. CDR3 nucleotide sequence: TGTGCCTGGAGTGTAAAAGGGGCAGGGGCTATAGGCTACACCTTC.

V and J are TRBV4-3 and TRBJ2-2; 8 bases agree with TRBD1. V trimming: 4 bases; J trimming: 0 bases; junction bases outside the gene matches: 7. This CDR3 is 17 amino acids long. The germline gives CDR1 LGHNA, CDR2 YSLEER. The CDR3 sequence is CASSLEPGQANTGELFF. The CDR3 DNA reads as TGCGCCAGCAGCCTCGAGCCGGGACAGGCGAACACCGGGGAGCTGTTTTTT.

J is TRBJ1-2 and V is TRBV6-1; D is undetermined. Trimming removed 0 bases at V and 8 bases at J, with 16 bases between. In germline, CDR1 is MNHNS, CDR2 SASEGT. The CDR3 length is 15 residues. The CDR3 DNA follows: TGTGCCAGCAGTGAAGCTGGGTCCGCAACGGGGGGCTACACCTTC. Translating gives CASSEAGSATGGYTF.

This chain joins TRBV7-2 and TRBJ2-5; D gene ambiguous. The germline CDR1 and CDR2 sequences are SGHTA and FQGNSA. V was clipped by 2 bases and J by 3 bases, with 10 bases between them. The CDR3 sequence is 14 residues long. This chain's CDR3 is CASSLNRYKETQYF. CDR3 nucleotide sequence: TGTGCCAGCAGCTTAAACCGTTACAAAGAGACCCAGTACTTC.

The V and J genes are TRBV9 and TRBJ1-2; maybe TRBD1 (5 bases). Germline CDR1 reads SGDLS; CDR2 reads YYNGEE. The CDR3 totals 15 residues. Trimming shortened V by 1 base and J by 0 bases, and 10 bases separated the two germline ends. CDR3 sequence: CASSVQGYPNYGYTF. The CDR3 DNA sequence: TGTGCCAGCAGCGTACAGGGATATCCTAACTATGGCTACACCTTC. The full variable domain, in which reference TRBV9 and TRBJ1-2 provide the parts outside the CDR3, is DSGVTQTPKHLITATGQRVTLRCSPRSGDLSVYWYQQSLDQGLQFLIQYYNGEERAKGNILERFSAQQFPDLHSELNLSSLELGDSALYFCASSVQGYPNYGYTFGSGTRLTVV.

The chain links TRBV6-5 to TRBJ1-1; the D gene is possibly TRBD1 (5 bases). Deletions cut 0 bases from V and 2 bases from J, with 10 bases between. CDR3 length equals 15 residues. Germline CDR1 and CDR2: MNHEY and SVGAGI. CDR3 amino acids: CASSYSQGANTEAFF. The DNA for the CDR3 is TGTGCCAGCAGTTACTCCCAGGGTGCCAACACTGAAGCTTTCTTT.

The rearrangement links TRBV9 to TRBJ2-5; the match to TRBD2 covers 8 bases. CDR3 length: 15 residues. The V and J ends lost 0 bases and 4 bases, in that order; junction bases with no gene match: 5. CDR1 and CDR2 (germline): SGDLS, YYNGEE. The CDR3 region is CASSVVAGGSETQYF. In DNA form, the CDR3 reads TGTGCCAGCAGCGTAGTGGCGGGAGGATCAGAGACCCAGTACTTC.

The J gene is TRBJ1-2, the V gene TRBV9, with D maybe TRBD1 (6 bases). Trimming removed 0 bases at V and 4 bases at J, with 10 bases between. The CDR3 is 14 amino acids. Germline CDR1 SGDLS, CDR2 YYNGEE. The CDR3 DNA is TGTGCCAGCAGCGTAGAACAGGGTGGCTATGGCTACACCTTC. Encoded protein: CASSVEQGGYGYTF.

The V and J genes are TRBV28 and TRBJ2-7; TRBD2 might be the D (6 bases). The germline V gene encodes CDR1 MDHEN and CDR2 SYDVKM. The CDR3 is 17 residues long. Trimming pared 4 bases from V and 0 bases from J, leaving 19 bases between. The CDR3 coding sequence is TGTGCCAGCAGTTCATCCCCCGCGGGATCACTCTCCTACGAGCAGTACTTC. Its translation: CASSSSPAGSLSYEQYF.

This chain joins TRBV28 and TRBJ2-1; 12 bases map to TRBD2. The CDR3 is made up of 14 amino acids. Germline V CDR1 and CDR2: MDHEN, SYDVKM. With V trimmed by 5 bases and J by 5 bases, 1 base remained unmatched. The CDR3 loop reads CASSTSGGHNEQFF. As DNA, the CDR3 is TGTGCCAGCAGTACTAGCGGGGGGCACAATGAGCAGTTCTTC.

For this clone: A junction end diverges from the germline sequence, so it may reflect a read error. This CDR3 is CASSLTLAGPGGHF. The DNA of the CDR3 is TGTGCCAGCAGCTTAACGCTAGCGGGCCCCGGGGGACACTTC. The chain is built from TRBV11-2 and TRBJ2-5, with 8 positions matching TRBD2. Germline V gene sequence: CDR1 SGHAT, CDR2 FQNNGV. The CDR3 extends over 14 amino acids.

This rearrangement joins TRBV7-2 to TRBJ1-1, with 8 bases identical to TRBD1. The V gene end was trimmed by 4 bases and the J gene end by 0 bases; junction bases not matched to a gene: 1. The CDR3 is 14 amino acids. The germline CDR1 and CDR2 sequences are SGHTA and FQGNSA. Written as DNA, the CDR3 is TGTGCCAGCAGCTCCAGGGGGCTGAACACTGAAGCTTTCTTT. This encodes CASSSRGLNTEAFF.

This clone was observed a few times. This chain joins TRBV5-4 and TRBJ2-2, with 7 bases matching TRBD1. Trimming at V came to 4 bases and at J to 4 bases, leaving 7 bases not matched to a gene. The V gene's germline CDR1 is SGHNT and CDR2 YYREEE (reference sequence). The CDR3 contains 15 residues. The CDR3 protein is CASSRDRVVTGELFF. The CDR3, as DNA: TGTGCCAGCAGCCGTGACAGGGTAGTCACCGGGGAGCTGTTTTTT.

This clone was detected only once. V gene TRBV19 combines with J gene TRBJ1-1, with 7 nucleotides matching TRBD1. This CDR3 contains 16 residues. J was trimmed by 3 bases and V by 6 bases; bases with no gene match: 13. Germline CDR1 and CDR2: LNHDA and SQIVND (reference sequence). CDR3 in DNA: TGTGCCAGTAGAGGGGGCGGACGGAGGATACACACTGAAGCTTTCTTT. Amino acids: CASRGGGRRIHTEAFF.

This chain's CDR3 is CASSSNDRNTEAFF. CDR3 nucleotide sequence: TGTGCCAGCAGTTCCAACGACAGGAACACTGAAGCTTTCTTT. The rearrangement uses TRBV6-5 and TRBJ1-1, with D perhaps matching TRBD1 (5 bases). CDR3 length: 14 residues. The V end was cut by 4 bases, the J end by 1 base, with 10 bases between. CDR1 MNHEY and CDR2 SVGAGI come from the germline V gene.

The gene calls are TRBV5-1 and TRBJ2-5; perhaps TRBD1 as D (5 bases). Trimming shortened V by 6 bases and J by 4 bases, and 16 bases separated the two germline ends. The CDR3 extends over 14 amino acids. CDR1 and CDR2 (germline): SGHRS, YFSETQ. This CDR3 reads CASTAGKLRETQYF. CDR3 nucleotide sequence: TGCGCCAGCACGGCAGGGAAGCTACGAGAGACCCAGTACTTC.

This clone has a single count. The chain uses TRBV7-3 and TRBJ2-5; 8 bases align to TRBD2. The CDR3 loop spans 15 amino acids. The germline gives CDR1 SGHTA, CDR2 FQGTGA. V gave up 1 base and J gave up 6 bases; unmatched junction bases: 7. The CDR3 protein is CASSLSGGPGKTQYF. The CDR3 region has the DNA TGTGCCAGCAGCTTAAGCGGGGGGCCCGGAAAGACCCAGTACTTC.

The V call is TRBV15, the J call TRBJ2-2, with a weak D call TRBD2 (6 bases). CDR1 and CDR2 from the germline V gene are LNHNV and YYDKDF (reference sequence). V lost 5 bases to trimming and J lost 4 bases, with 20 bases between them. The CDR3 extends over 17 amino acids. The CDR3 sequence is CATSGSLGRDGTGELFF. The DNA for the CDR3 is TGTGCCACCAGCGGGTCCCTAGGGCGGGATGGCACCGGGGAGCTGTTTTTT. Using reference TRBV15 and TRBJ2-2 for the parts outside the CDR3, the full variable domain is DAMVIQNPRYQVTQFGKPVTLSCSQTLNHNVMYWYQQKSSQAPKLLFHYYDKDFNNEADTPDNFQSRRPNTSFCFLDIRSPGLGDTAMYLCATSGSLGRDGTGELFFGEGSRLTVL.